This passage covers 5 T cell receptor beta chains from one sample sequenced in a study of blood T cell repertoires in COVID-19. Data came from immunoSEQ multiplex PCR; TCRdb stores just in-frame clones and leaves some out. The profile covers about 120,000 clones, with about 92% appearing a single time and about 3.5% taken by the ten largest. The sequenced sample consisted of peripheral blood. All receptors derive from a man in his fifties with active COVID-19.

This sequence joins TRBV19 and TRBJ2-1; 7 bases are a match to TRBD2. CDR3 size: 15 residues. Germline assignment: CDR1 LNHDA and CDR2 SQIVND (reference sequence). The V and J ends lost 3 bases and 4 bases, in that order; junction bases with no gene match: 6. In DNA, the CDR3 is TGTGCCAGTAGTATGGCTAGCGGAGGTTACAATGAGCAGTTCTTC. It specifies CASSMASGGYNEQFF.

V usage is TRBV6-6 and J usage is TRBJ1-5; possibly TRBD1 for D (6 bases). The V gene's germline CDR1 is MNHNY and CDR2 SVGAGI (reference sequence). The CDR3 contains 15 residues. Trimming left V 2 bases short and J 3 bases short, with 11 bases between. The CDR3 DNA follows: TGTGCCAGCAGTTACCAACAGGGCCCCAATCAGCCCCAGCATTTT. Its protein is CASSYQQGPNQPQHF.

The chain employs TRBV10-1 and TRBJ2-3; TRBD2 aligns across 11 bases. V shed 5 bases, J shed 4 bases, and the junction held 5 bases outside the gene matches. CDR3 length: 15 amino acids. Looked up from germline, CDR1 is WNHNN and CDR2 is SYGVQD (reference sequence). The CDR3 loop reads CASSTGTSGSDTQYF. CDR3 bases: TGCGCCAGCAGTACTGGGACTAGCGGATCAGATACGCAGTATTTT.

J is TRBJ2-1 and V is TRBV20-1, with 9 bases matching TRBD2. J was trimmed by 4 bases and V by 3 bases; bases with no gene match: 4. Germline V gene sequence: CDR1 DFQATT, CDR2 SNEGSKA (reference sequence). The CDR3 has 14 amino acids. CDR3 sequence (DNA): TGCAGTGCTAGTAGCGGGAGCGGGTACAATGAGCAGTTCTTC. Protein product: CSASSGSGYNEQFF.

V usage is TRBV7-9 and J usage is TRBJ2-6; a possible D gene is TRBD2 (6 bases). Germline CDR1 SEHNR, CDR2 FQNEAQ (reference sequence). V lost 3 bases to trimming and J lost 6 bases, with 9 bases between them. This CDR3 is built from 14 residues. The CDR3 DNA follows: TGTGCCAGCAGCTTGGAGGGAAAGGCCAACGTCCTGACTTTC. Its protein is CASSLEGKANVLTF. Using reference TRBV7-9 and TRBJ2-6 for the parts outside the CDR3, the full variable domain is DTGVSQNPRHKITKRGQNVTFRCDPISEHNRLYWYRQTLGQGPEFLTYFQNEAQLEKSRLLSDRFSAERPKGSFSTLEIQRTEQGDSAMYLCASSLEGKANVLTFGAGSRLTVL.